This T cell receptor (beta chain) was retrieved from a study of blood T cell repertoires in COVID-19. Background on the study: The origin of the acute and convalescent COVID-19 samples was the United States, Italy and Spain. The cDNA or gDNA used as material had been derived from T cells, B-cell-depleted T cells, or PBMCs.

Here immunoSEQ multiplex PCR was the method, and the copy in TCRdb shows in-frame clones only, minus some. The sample lists some 200,000 clones; 80% to 90% were seen once. This CDR3 has 19 residues. The trim removed 3 bases at V and 5 bases at J, leaving 19 bases unmatched. Germline CDR1 SGHRS, CDR2 YFSETQ. The V and J genes are TRBV5-1 and TRBJ1-1; 10 bases fit TRBD1. The receptor's source is a woman of 80 years or more with COVID-19, enrolled during active disease. Sequencing was done on a sample of peripheral blood. The CDR3 bases are TGCGCCAGCAGCTCGCTAAGACCGGGACAGGGGCCCTCGAGTACTGAAGCTTTCTTT. The encoded protein is CASSSLRPGQGPSSTEAFF.